These 20 T cell receptor beta chains were all obtained from the same sample, sequenced in a study of Ad26.COV2.S vaccination and SARS-CoV-2 variants (dated by TCRdb to the early 2020s). The library was produced with the immunoSEQ multiplex PCR assay. TCRdb took this table from immuneACCESS and kept in-frame rearrangements with V and J called. Such tables lack part of the clones; where checked against another copy, unresolved V genes explain under half of the gap, and the rest is unexplained. The sample includes about half a million clones, with roughly 87% observed a single time. The ten biggest clones cover 1.7% of the sample. The treatment or condition tag for this specimen amounts to: 15 to 20 received Ad26.COV2.S at low or high dose, single or two shots; several received placebo; per-sample allocation not given. For vaccine and placebo recipients, repertoires were sequenced using samples collected on day 63 after the first injection.

Sequences were derived from peripheral blood, sampled in a trial of Ad26.COV2.S vaccine versus placebo. All receptors derive from a person aged 18-60 years who received the Ad26.COV2.S COVID-19 vaccine or a placebo.

The chain carries TRBV2 and TRBJ2-5; 11 bases line up with TRBD1. V shed 11 bases and J 6 bases; nucleotides not matched to a gene: 5. CDR1 and CDR2 from the germline V gene are SNHLY and FYNNEI. The CDR3 is 12 residues long. CDR3 DNA: TGTGCCGGAGGGACAGGGGGGAAGACCCAGTACTTC. It codes for CAGGTGGKTQYF.

The chain links TRBV3-1 (or the pseudogene TRBV3-2) to TRBJ2-7; a possible D gene is TRBD1 (5 bases). The ends were cut back, 4 bases at V and 6 bases at J, with 13 bases in the middle. Germline CDR1 reads LGHDT; CDR2 reads YNNKEL (reference sequence). CDR3 length: 13 amino acids. The CDR3 region is CASSPKGSLEQYF. The CDR3 bases are TGTGCCAGCAGCCCAAAGGGGTCTCTCGAGCAGTACTTC.

This chain uses TRBV4-1 with TRBJ1-2; D is perhaps TRBD1 (5 bases). The CDR3 totals 15 residues. The V gene lost 2 bases and the J gene lost 7 bases, with 17 bases spanning the gap. Germline-derived CDR1 and CDR2 are MGHRA and YSYEKL. CDR3 bases: TGCGCCAGCAGCCAACTGCTCGGGGGGGTGGGTGGCTACACCTTC. As protein: CASSQLLGGVGGYTF.

Note on this clone: One end of the junction varies from germline; a read error may be responsible. This chain connects TRBV18 to TRBJ2-1; 8 nucleotides match TRBD2. Germline V lookup: CDR1 KGHSH, CDR2 LQKENI. The CDR3 is made up of 15 amino acids. This CDR3 reads CASSPGASGFNEQFF. CDR3 sequence (DNA): TGTGCCAGTTCACCTGGGGCTAGCGGGTTTAATGAGCAGTTCTTC.

The chain employs TRBV5-1 and TRBJ2-7; 8 nucleotides match TRBD2. Per the germline V gene, CDR1 is SGHRS and CDR2 is YFSETQ. Unmatched junction bases numbered 11, after V lost 0 bases and J lost 3 bases. The CDR3 sequence is 17 residues long. CDR3 bases: TGCGCCAGCAGCTTGGATCTAGCGGGCCTCATTAACTACGAGCAGTACTTC. Amino acid sequence: CASSLDLAGLINYEQYF.

This chain links TRBV6-6 with TRBJ2-7, with a possible D match to TRBD2 (6 bases). The V and J ends lost 3 bases and 4 bases respectively, with 10 bases between them. Germline CDR1 is MNHNY and CDR2 is SVGAGI (reference sequence). This CDR3 has 13 amino acids. CDR3 bases: TGTGCCAGCAGTTATAATGGGGGGTACGAGCAGTACTTC. Its protein is CASSYNGGYEQYF.

The chain uses TRBV28 and TRBJ1-1; D gene uncertain. The germline V gene has CDR1 MDHEN and CDR2 SYDVKM. V was trimmed by 2 bases and J by 6 bases, leaving 13 bases between them. The CDR3 has 14 amino acids. CDR3 sequence reads: CASSLDPLGAEAFF. The CDR3 coding sequence is TGTGCCAGCAGTTTAGACCCCCTTGGGGCTGAAGCTTTCTTT.

A remark on this clone: The same CDR3 arises from other DNA sequences in this sample as well. The chain carries TRBV19 and TRBJ2-3; no clear D gene. Germline CDR1 reads LNHDA; CDR2 reads SQIVND (reference sequence). There are 15 residues in the CDR3. Trimming pared 3 bases from V and 1 base from J, leaving 11 bases between. The CDR3, as DNA: TGTGCCAGTAGTATTGGCTTGGCCGGCACAGATACGCAGTATTTT. This encodes CASSIGLAGTDTQYF.

The gene calls are TRBV2 and TRBJ2-1, with 10 bases lining up with TRBD2. This CDR3 contains 15 residues. V gave up 4 bases and J gave up 3 bases; unmatched junction bases: 3. Germline CDR1 and CDR2: SNHLY and FYNNEI. CDR3: CASSGLAGDYNEQFF. CDR3 DNA: TGTGCCAGCAGTGGCCTAGCGGGGGACTACAATGAGCAGTTCTTC.

This chain joins TRBV4-2 and TRBJ2-2, with 10 bases fitting TRBD2. The CDR3 sequence is 16 residues long. In germline, CDR1 is LGHNA, CDR2 YNFKEQ. Germline trimming cut 0 bases from V and 4 bases from J; bases unmatched to any gene: 2. The CDR3 nucleotides are TGTGCCAGCAGCCAAGAAGCGGGGGGGCTCACCGGGGAGCTGTTTTTT. It specifies CASSQEAGGLTGELFF.

CDR3 sequence: CASSLSGQGKNEQFF. CDR3 DNA: TGCGCCAGCAGCTTGTCGGGACAGGGTAAAAATGAGCAGTTCTTC. The gene calls are TRBV5-1 and TRBJ2-1; 9 bases map to TRBD1. Germline V gene data show CDR1 as SGHRS and CDR2 as YFSETQ. CDR3 length equals 15 residues. V trimming: 1 base; J trimming: 7 bases; junction bases outside the gene matches: 6.

The sample holds a few counts of this clone. The V gene is TRBV11-2, the J gene TRBJ1-3; D remains ambiguous. Germline CDR1 SGHAT, CDR2 FQNNGV. V was trimmed by 1 base and J by 7 bases, leaving 8 bases between them. There are 13 residues in the CDR3. This CDR3 reads CASSLVPGNTIYF. The CDR3 coding sequence is TGTGCCAGCAGCTTAGTCCCCGGGAACACCATATATTTT.

This chain joins TRBV5-1 and TRBJ2-5; D could derive from TRBD1 or TRBD2 (6 bases each). V was clipped by 1 base and J by 5 bases, with 15 bases between them. Germline CDR1 SGHRS, CDR2 YFSETQ. CDR3 length: 15 residues. The CDR3: CASSLSGGTWETQYF. CDR3 sequence (DNA): TGCGCCAGCAGCTTGTCCGGGGGCACCTGGGAGACCCAGTACTTC.

The chain combines TRBV3-1 (or the pseudogene TRBV3-2) with TRBJ1-4; the match to TRBD1 covers 7 bases. This CDR3 has 15 residues. With V trimmed by 1 base and J by 7 bases, 6 bases remained unmatched. Germline-derived CDR1 and CDR2 are LGHDT and YNNKEL (reference sequence). The CDR3 nucleotides read TGTGCCAGCAGCCAAGGGCGACAGGGTTTTGAAAAACTGTTTTTT. Translated, it gives CASSQGRQGFEKLFF.

The J gene is TRBJ2-3, the V gene TRBV9; the D gene is possibly TRBD2 (5 bases). The CDR3 is made up of 15 amino acids. Trimming took 5 bases from V and 6 from J, leaving 19 bases between them. The germline gives CDR1 SGDLS, CDR2 YYNGEE. CDR3 nucleotides: TGTGCCAGCAGGAGGACTCTCGGCAAGTCGGATACGCAGTATTTT. It translates to CASRRTLGKSDTQYF.

Only one count was recorded for this clone. The chain has TRBV6-5 and TRBJ2-1; 9 nucleotides match TRBD2. The J segment lost 10 bases and the V segment lost 0 bases, leaving 10 bases of the junction unmatched. This CDR3 region has 16 residues. Germline V lookup: CDR1 MNHEY, CDR2 SVGAGI. CDR3 DNA: TGTGCCAGCAGTTACTCGGGGCTAGCGGGACCCGCCGAGCAGTTCTTC. It is translated as CASSYSGLAGPAEQFF.

V gene TRBV19 combines with J gene TRBJ1-2; a weak D match, TRBD1 (5 bases). This CDR3 spans 13 amino acids. Germline values: CDR1 LNHDA, CDR2 SQIVND (reference sequence). The ends were cut back, 3 bases at V and 10 bases at J, with 15 bases in the middle. CDR3 protein: CASSITDSAFYTF. CDR3 nucleotides: TGTGCCAGTAGTATTACAGACAGCGCCTTCTACACCTTC.

The rearrangement joins TRBV3-1 (or the pseudogene TRBV3-2) to TRBJ2-7; possible D gene TRBD1, 5 bases. CDR1 and CDR2 from the germline V gene are LGHDT and YNNKEL (reference sequence). V dropped 2 bases and J dropped 6 bases, with 8 bases sitting between them. The length of the CDR3 is 12 residues. CDR3 nucleotides: TGTGCCAGCAGCCAAAATGGGGCCGAGCAGTACTTC. Encoded protein: CASSQNGAEQYF.

The J gene is TRBJ1-1, the V gene TRBV7-9; TRBD1 aligns across 8 bases. After removal of 5 bases from V and 6 bases from J, the junction contained 11 bases not matched to a gene. CDR3 length equals 15 residues. CDR1 is SEHNR and CDR2 is FQNEAQ in the germline V gene (reference sequence). The chain's CDR3 is CASSHETGVDSEAFF. In DNA form, the CDR3 reads TGTGCCAGCAGCCACGAGACAGGGGTGGATTCTGAAGCTTTCTTT.

The count of this clone is one. This chain uses TRBV7-9 with TRBJ2-1; 8 bases agree with TRBD2. The germline CDR1 and CDR2 sequences are SEHNR and FQNEAQ (reference sequence). This CDR3 has 16 amino acids. The V and J ends lost 5 bases and 0 bases, in that order; junction bases with no gene match: 6. The CDR3 DNA sequence: TGTGCCAGCAGCCCCCGGGGGGGGAGCTCCTACAATGAGCAGTTCTTC. Translating gives CASSPRGGSSYNEQFF.